The next 27 T cell receptor beta chains were all read from a single sample in a study of blood T cell repertoires in COVID-19. Measured with immunoSEQ multiplex PCR; TCRdb has only the in-frame clones, and not every one. The repertoire consists of approximately 50,000 clones, with 60% to 85% occurring once and the leading ten covering approximately 20%. Sequenced input: peripheral blood. These receptor sequences come from a man in his fifties with active or convalescent COVID-19.

V and J are TRBV19 and TRBJ2-7, with a tentative D call TRBD2 (5 bases). V shed 5 bases and J shed 5 bases, with 13 bases lying between them. The CDR3 is made up of 13 amino acids. Germline values: CDR1 LNHDA, CDR2 SQIVND (reference sequence). Here the CDR3 reads CASSRNPGDEQYF. The CDR3 DNA is TGTGCCAGTAGTCGAAACCCCGGGGACGAGCAGTACTTC.

This clone was detected a few times. This sequence joins TRBV11-2 and TRBJ1-3, with no clear D. The CDR3 totals 15 residues. Between the trimmed V and J ends, which lost 1 base and 0 bases, there was a span of 7 bases. The germline gives CDR1 SGHAT, CDR2 FQNNGV. CDR3 protein: CASSLVSYSGNTIYF. The CDR3 nucleotides read TGTGCCAGCAGCTTAGTGAGTTACTCTGGAAACACCATATATTTT.

The genes are TRBV6-4 and TRBJ2-2; unclear D gene. From germline, CDR1 is MRHNA and CDR2 SNTAGT. CDR3 length: 13 residues. V gave up 6 bases and J gave up 3 bases, with 8 bases separating them. For the CDR3, the DNA is TGTGCCAGCAGCGCGACTTACACCGGGGAGCTGTTTTTT. Its protein product is CASSATYTGELFF.

The J gene is TRBJ2-7, the V gene TRBV10-3; 7 positions agree with TRBD1. CDR1 is ENHRY and CDR2 is SYGVKD in the germline V gene. J gave up 4 bases and V 5 bases, and 5 bases lay outside the gene matches. The CDR3 is made up of 13 amino acids. The DNA of the CDR3 is TGTGCCATCAGTCCTAACAGGGGTTACGAGCAGTACTTC. This encodes CAISPNRGYEQYF.

By sample share, this clone is medium-sized (0.01 to 0.1%). The J gene is TRBJ2-7, the V gene TRBV11-2, with D possibly matching TRBD2 (7 bases). Germline V lookup: CDR1 SGHAT, CDR2 FQNNGV. The CDR3 is 14 amino acids. V lost 3 bases to trimming and J lost 0 bases, with 9 bases between them. The CDR3 DNA follows: TGTGCCAGCAGCTTGGGAGGGGGCTCCTACGAGCAGTACTTC. Translated: CASSLGGGSYEQYF.

The chain employs TRBV5-1 and TRBJ2-1; 11 bases agree with TRBD2. Germline CDR1 and CDR2: SGHRS and YFSETQ. This CDR3 comprises 16 residues. With 0 bases clipped from V and 4 bases from J, the junction kept 3 bases outside the gene matches. In DNA, the CDR3 is TGCGCCAGCAGCTTGGGGCGACTAGCGGGATACAATGAGCAGTTCTTC. Amino acids: CASSLGRLAGYNEQFF.

This chain joins TRBV7-6 and TRBJ2-1; 7 bases map to TRBD2. This CDR3 is 16 amino acids long. Germline V lookup: CDR1 SGHVS, CDR2 FNYEAQ. Trimming cost V 4 bases and J 3 bases; bases outside gene matches: 9. The CDR3 bases are TGTGCCAGCAGCTCCCTGACTAGCAGAAACTACAATGAGCAGTTCTTC. Translating it yields CASSSLTSRNYNEQFF.

This chain joins TRBV6-4 and TRBJ2-1; TRBD1 agrees at 7 bases. Per the germline V gene, CDR1 is MRHNA and CDR2 is SNTAGT. J lost 6 bases, V lost 5 bases, and 4 bases had no gene match. The CDR3 length is 13 residues. The CDR3 protein is CASSPQGVNEQFF. CDR3 nucleotides: TGTGCCAGCAGTCCCCAGGGGGTCAATGAGCAGTTCTTC.

The rearrangement uses TRBV29-1 and TRBJ2-3; 9 nucleotides match TRBD1. Unmatched junction bases numbered 5, after V lost 3 bases and J lost 1 base. The CDR3 totals 15 residues. Germline lookup yields CDR1 SQVTM and CDR2 ANQGSEA. CDR3 sequence reads: CSVDETGGGTDTQYF. For the CDR3, the DNA is TGCAGCGTTGATGAGACAGGGGGAGGCACAGATACGCAGTATTTT.

This chain uses TRBV7-6 with TRBJ2-3, with a possible D match to TRBD1 (6 bases). CDR3 length equals 16 residues. In germline, CDR1 is SGHVS, CDR2 FNYEAQ. Trimming removed 2 bases at V and 2 bases at J, with 14 bases between. The CDR3 DNA sequence: TGTGCCAGCAGCTTAAGGGGGTCACCAAACACAGATACGCAGTATTTT. This translates into CASSLRGSPNTDTQYF.

This sequence joins TRBV10-2 and TRBJ2-3; 7 nucleotides agree with TRBD2. V dropped 3 bases and J dropped 4; count of bases not matched to a gene: 7. Germline V gene sequence: CDR1 WSHSY, CDR2 SAAADI. The CDR3 has 15 amino acids. CDR3 DNA sequence: TGCGCCAGCAGTGAAGAGACTAGCAGGCCAGATACGCAGTATTTT. Protein product: CASSEETSRPDTQYF.

CDR3 protein: CASSEAGAALNEQFF. CDR3 in DNA: TGCGCCAGCAGTGAAGCTGGGGCGGCATTGAATGAGCAGTTCTTC. This sequence joins TRBV10-1 and TRBJ2-1; D possibly corresponds to TRBD1 (5 bases). Trimming shortened V by 3 bases and J by 7 bases, and 16 bases separated the two germline ends. The CDR3 runs 15 residues. CDR1 and CDR2 (germline): WNHNN, SYGVQD (reference sequence).

The chain recombines TRBV4-1 with TRBJ2-1; the D is unclear. CDR1 is MGHRA and CDR2 is YSYEKL in the germline V gene. Trimming left V 0 bases short and J 8 bases short, with 11 bases between. This CDR3 spans 14 amino acids. The CDR3, as DNA: TGCGCCAGCAGCCAAGATTTCCTCCCCCATGAGCAGTTCTTC. Translated, it gives CASSQDFLPHEQFF.

The gene calls are TRBV19 and TRBJ1-2; the D gene is possibly TRBD1 (5 bases). Trimming removed 5 bases from V and 7 bases from J, with 17 bases in between. CDR1 is LNHDA and CDR2 is SQIVND in the germline V gene (reference sequence). The CDR3 is 14 amino acids. The DNA of the CDR3 is TGTGCCAGTAGTTTGGAAGCTCAGGGAATTGGCTACACCTTC. It codes for CASSLEAQGIGYTF.

J is TRBJ1-4 and V is TRBV6-6; D is unresolved. The V gene's germline CDR1 is MNHNY and CDR2 SVGAGI (reference sequence). This CDR3 contains 15 residues. With 6 bases removed from V and 3 bases from J, the gap between germline ends came to 14 bases. The CDR3 sequence: CASSPVNTANEKLFF. DNA for the CDR3: TGTGCCAGCAGCCCAGTTAACACAGCTAATGAAAAACTGTTTTTT.

CDR3 nucleotide sequence: TGTGCCACCACTGGGGAGTCGGGGACAGATACGCAGTATTTT. It codes for CATTGESGTDTQYF. The chain combines TRBV5-4 with TRBJ2-3; TRBD2 might be the D (5 bases). Germline lookup yields CDR1 SGHNT and CDR2 YYREEE (reference sequence). There are 14 residues in the CDR3. The ends were cut back, 9 bases at V and 3 bases at J, with 17 bases in the middle.

The V call is TRBV14, the J call TRBJ1-3, with a possible D match to TRBD1 (5 bases). V lost 4 bases to trimming and J lost 2 bases, with 12 bases between them. The CDR3 length is 15 residues. Germline CDR1 and CDR2: SGHDN and FVKESK. The CDR3 nucleotides are TGTGCCAGCAGCCCCAAGAAAGGGGCTGGAAACACCATATATTTT. Its translation is CASSPKKGAGNTIYF. Full variable domain (rest looked up from reference TRBV14 and TRBJ1-3): EAGVTQFPSHSVIEKGQTVTLRCDPISGHDNLYWYRRVMGKEIKFLLHFVKESKQDESGMPNNRFLAERTGGTYSTLKVQPAELEDSGVYFCASSPKKGAGNTIYFGEGSWLTVV.

This clone turned up a few times. This sequence joins TRBV5-4 and TRBJ2-7; 11 bases fit TRBD2. This CDR3 comprises 16 residues. After removal of 0 bases from V and 4 bases from J, the junction contained 6 bases not matched to a gene. Germline V gives CDR1 SGHNT, CDR2 YYREEE (reference sequence). CDR3 region: CASSLEGLAAPYEQYF. Written as DNA, the CDR3 is TGTGCCAGCAGCTTGGAGGGACTAGCGGCACCATACGAGCAGTACTTC.

This chain uses TRBV15 with TRBJ2-1, with 16 positions matching TRBD2. The CDR3 length is 18 residues. CDR1 LNHNV and CDR2 YYDKDF come from the germline V gene (reference sequence). J lost 9 bases, V lost 2 bases, and 10 bases had no gene match. As DNA, the CDR3 is TGTGCCACCAGCAGATCTTTTACCGGGACTAGCGGGGGGGGTGAGCAGTTCTTC. This codes for CATSRSFTGTSGGGEQFF.

V gene TRBV3-1 (or the pseudogene TRBV3-2) combines with J gene TRBJ1-2; 8 nucleotides align to TRBD1. V lost 5 bases to trimming and J lost 8 bases; unmatched junction nucleotides: 7. In germline, CDR1 is LGHDT, CDR2 YNNKEL (reference sequence). The CDR3 runs to 13 residues. The chain's CDR3 is CASSSDRAYGYTF. The DNA of the CDR3 is TGTGCCAGCAGCTCGGACAGGGCTTACGGCTACACCTTC.

This clone was detected only a few times. The chain couples TRBV13 to TRBJ1-6; no firm D call. The CDR3 runs 14 residues. Germline V gene lookup returns CDR1 PRHDT and CDR2 FYEKMQ (reference sequence). Trimming removed 7 bases at V and 10 bases at J, with 17 bases between. The CDR3: CASTRGRAESPLHF. In nucleotides, the CDR3 is TGTGCCAGCACTAGAGGGAGGGCGGAATCACCCCTCCACTTT.

V usage is TRBV6-5 and J usage is TRBJ2-5; the match to TRBD1 covers 8 bases. The J segment lost 4 bases and the V segment lost 7 bases, leaving 8 bases of the junction unmatched. This CDR3 has 14 amino acids. CDR1 is MNHEY, CDR2 SVGAGI, per germline. The CDR3 sequence: CASTDQDRAETQYF. The CDR3 DNA reads as TGTGCCAGCACCGACCAGGACAGGGCAGAGACCCAGTACTTC.

This clone was seen a few times. The chain employs TRBV7-3 and TRBJ2-7; TRBD2 matches 14 bases. Germline CDR1 reads SGHTA; CDR2 reads FQGTGA. J lost 10 bases, V lost 10 bases, and 6 bases had no gene match. This CDR3 has 12 amino acids. CDR3 residues: CATGLAGGPQYF. CDR3 DNA: TGTGCCACAGGACTAGCGGGAGGCCCACAGTACTTC.

The V call is TRBV23-1, the J call TRBJ2-1; weak D call: TRBD1 (7 bases). TRBV23-1 is annotated as an ORF whose role is uncertain. The CDR3 is 15 residues long. The V end lost 4 bases, the J end lost 7 bases, and 17 bases lay between the germline ends. The CDR3 DNA is TGCGCCAGCAGTCTCTCGGAGGGGGCCAGGAATGAGCAGTTCTTC. It yields the protein CASSLSEGARNEQFF.

The V gene is TRBV7-3, the J gene TRBJ1-1, with D possibly matching TRBD1 (5 bases). CDR1 SGHTA and CDR2 FQGTGA come from the germline V gene. V was shortened by 3 bases and J by 6 bases, with 11 bases between the two germline ends. This CDR3 spans 13 amino acids. DNA for the CDR3: TGTGCCAGCAGCTTCCGACGGGGGGCTGAAGCTTTCTTT. It translates to CASSFRRGAEAFF.

The J gene is TRBJ2-7, the V gene TRBV18; D is unresolved. CDR3 length: 12 amino acids. CDR1 is KGHSH and CDR2 is LQKENI in the germline V gene. Trimming removed 2 bases from V and 6 bases from J, with 8 bases in between. CDR3 region: CASSPMRSEQYF. CDR3 DNA sequence: TGTGCCAGCTCACCAATGAGGAGCGAGCAGTACTTC.

The rearrangement links TRBV5-1 to TRBJ2-3; 12 bases match TRBD2. The CDR3 extends over 15 amino acids. V dropped 4 bases and J dropped 7; count of bases not matched to a gene: 7. CDR1 and CDR2 (germline): SGHRS, YFSETQ. The CDR3 DNA reads as TGCGCCAGCAGCCGACTAGCGGGAGAAGGAAATACGCAGTATTTT. Protein sequence: CASSRLAGEGNTQYF. Variable domain in full (rest from reference TRBV5-1 and TRBJ2-3): KAGVTQTPRYLIKTRGQQVTLSCSPISGHRSVSWYQQTPGQGLQFLFEYFSETQRNKGNFPGRFSGRQFSNSRSEMNVSTLELGDSALYLCASSRLAGEGNTQYFGPGTRLTVL.